Below are 20 T cell receptor beta chains sequenced from a single sample in a study of cytotoxic CD8 clonotypes in ibrutinib-treated CLL. Profiling relied on immunoSEQ multiplex PCR, and the TCRdb table lists in-frame clones only, not all of them. The repertoire holds about 330,000 clones, with roughly 70% as singletons. Specimen: PBMCs, collected after 36 months of ibrutinib treatment. The receptor set was obtained from a human donor with chronic lymphocytic leukemia.

This chain links TRBV6-5 with TRBJ1-1, with 7 bases lining up with TRBD1. The CDR3 is 15 residues long. From germline, CDR1 is MNHEY and CDR2 SVGAGI. With 5 bases clipped from V and 4 bases from J, the junction kept 10 bases outside the gene matches. CDR3: CASSRQGSHVTEAFF. Here the CDR3 DNA reads TGTGCCAGCAGTAGACAGGGTAGTCATGTCACTGAAGCTTTCTTT.

This clone was detected a few times. This sequence joins TRBV18 and TRBJ1-5, with a tentative D call TRBD1 (5 bases). The length of the CDR3 is 14 residues. Trimming removed 3 bases at V and 4 bases at J, with 10 bases between. Germline lookup yields CDR1 KGHSH and CDR2 LQKENI. CDR3 loop: CASSPGLGNQPQHF. In nucleotides, the CDR3 is TGTGCCAGCTCACCGGGACTAGGTAATCAGCCCCAGCATTTT. Full variable domain (missing parts from reference TRBV18 and TRBJ1-5): NAGVMQNPRHLVRRRGQEARLRCSPMKGHSHVYWYRQLPEEGLKFMVYLQKENIIDESGMPKERFSAEFPKEGPSILRIQQVVRGDSAAYFCASSPGLGNQPQHFGDGTRLSIL.

This chain joins TRBV7-2 and TRBJ2-7; maybe TRBD1 (6 bases). Trimming took off 5 bases at V and 2 bases at J, with 13 bases between the two ends. The germline CDR1 and CDR2 sequences are SGHTA and FQGNSA. This CDR3 comprises 14 residues. This CDR3 is CASSPGQIPYEQYF. In DNA, the CDR3 is TGTGCCAGCAGCCCCGGACAGATACCCTACGAGCAGTACTTC.

The chain joins TRBV28 to TRBJ2-7, with D hard to call. Per germline, CDR1 MDHEN and CDR2 SYDVKM. V was cut by 1 base and J by 11 bases, with 18 bases left in between. The CDR3 covers 14 residues. The DNA of the CDR3 is TGTGCCAGCAGTTTATTATACGGGCGGAGTGGAAAGTACTTC. Amino acids: CASSLLYGRSGKYF.

The V call is TRBV7-3, the J call TRBJ2-3; 8 nucleotides align to TRBD2. The CDR3 runs to 15 residues. V gave up 5 bases and J gave up 2 bases; unmatched junction bases: 6. The germline V gene has CDR1 SGHTA and CDR2 FQGTGA. This CDR3 reads CASSATSATTDTQYF. The CDR3 DNA reads as TGTGCCAGCAGCGCGACTAGCGCTACCACAGATACGCAGTATTTT.

The rearrangement joins TRBV5-6 to TRBJ2-5, with 7 bases aligning to TRBD2. After removal of 2 bases from V and 2 bases from J, the junction contained 12 bases not matched to a gene. Germline loops: CDR1 SGHDT, CDR2 YYEEEE. This CDR3 contains 17 residues. In DNA form, the CDR3 reads TGTGCCAGCAGCTTCTTACACAGACTAGCCGGTCAAGAGACCCAGTACTTC. This encodes CASSFLHRLAGQETQYF.

This chain uses TRBV4-2 with TRBJ1-4, with unresolved D. This CDR3 contains 17 residues. Germline CDR1 reads LGHNA; CDR2 reads YNFKEQ. Deletions cut 0 bases from V and 0 bases from J, with 11 bases between. CDR3 amino acids: CASSQDPGGATNEKLFF. In DNA form, the CDR3 reads TGTGCCAGCAGCCAAGATCCGGGTGGGGCAACTAATGAAAAACTGTTTTTT.

The chain links TRBV6-1 to TRBJ2-3; possibly TRBD2 for D (5 bases). V was cut by 6 bases and J by 7 bases, with 14 bases left in between. Germline V gene sequence: CDR1 MNHNS, CDR2 SASEGT. The CDR3 spans 13 residues. DNA for the CDR3: TGTGCCAGCAGGCGGGTTTTCGAATATACGCAGTATTTT. It translates to CASRRVFEYTQYF.

This clone was seen only a few times. The chain uses TRBV25-1 and TRBJ1-5; D is ambiguous. This CDR3 region has 12 residues. CDR1 and CDR2 from the germline V gene are MGHDK and SYGVNS. With 5 bases removed from V and 2 bases from J, the gap between germline ends came to 4 bases. The CDR3 region has the DNA TGTGCCAGCAGTAGGGGCAATCAGCCCCAGCATTTT. Translation: CASSRGNQPQHF.

The chain has TRBV2 and TRBJ1-2; 8 bases map to TRBD1. The germline V gene encodes CDR1 SNHLY and CDR2 FYNNEI. CDR3 length: 13 amino acids. Trimming removed 11 bases from V and 2 bases from J; junction bases left unmatched: 7. This chain's CDR3 is CAPLDRENYGYTF. CDR3 DNA sequence: TGTGCCCCCCTGGACAGGGAGAACTATGGCTACACCTTC.

This rearrangement joins TRBV7-2 to TRBJ2-5; 8 positions match TRBD2. The CDR3 consists of 16 residues. The V segment lost 5 bases and the J segment 2 bases; nucleotides outside the gene matches: 10. In germline, CDR1 is SGHTA, CDR2 FQGNSA. CDR3 DNA sequence: TGTGCCAGCAGCCCGGCAAGGCGGGGGGTACAAGAGACCCAGTACTTC. Residues: CASSPARRGVQETQYF.

The rearrangement joins TRBV7-3 to TRBJ1-1; D is undetermined. Looked up from germline, CDR1 is SGHTA and CDR2 is FQGTGA. Trimming took off 0 bases at V and 0 bases at J, with 5 bases between the two ends. CDR3 length: 14 amino acids. The CDR3 sequence: CASSLTGLNTEAFF. CDR3 sequence (DNA): TGTGCCAGCAGCTTAACCGGGCTGAACACTGAAGCTTTCTTT.

A few counts support this clone. The chain links TRBV4-1 to TRBJ1-5; 8 bases match TRBD1. The germline V gene has CDR1 MGHRA and CDR2 YSYEKL. The J segment lost 4 bases and the V segment lost 3 bases, leaving 2 bases of the junction unmatched. The CDR3 is 14 amino acids. CDR3: CASSQNRGNQPQHF. Here the CDR3 DNA reads TGCGCCAGCAGCCAGAACAGGGGGAATCAGCCCCAGCATTTT.

V is TRBV5-4 and J is TRBJ2-7, with TRBD2 matching 7 bases. There are 13 residues in the CDR3. The germline V gene has CDR1 SGHNT and CDR2 YYREEE (reference sequence). The V gene end was trimmed by 0 bases and the J gene end by 9 bases; junction bases not matched to a gene: 6. CDR3 amino acids: CASSLDGGGWQYF. The CDR3 DNA reads TGTGCCAGCAGCTTGGATGGGGGAGGGTGGCAGTACTTC.

The chain recombines TRBV2 with TRBJ2-1; 8 nucleotides align to TRBD2. Germline loops: CDR1 SNHLY, CDR2 FYNNEI. With V trimmed by 7 bases and J by 3 bases, 5 bases remained unmatched. CDR3 length: 14 residues. DNA of the CDR3: TGTGCCAGCATGAGGGCGGGGGGCTACAATGAGCAGTTCTTC. Translated, it gives CASMRAGGYNEQFF.

The chain carries TRBV2 and TRBJ2-7; D unclear. V lost 6 bases, J lost 5 bases, and 17 bases lay in between. The V gene's germline CDR1 is SNHLY and CDR2 FYNNEI. The length of the CDR3 is 14 residues. For the CDR3, the DNA is TGTGCCAGCAGGCTCGATTGGAGCGTCGACGAGCAGTACTTC. Translated, it gives CASRLDWSVDEQYF.

This chain uses TRBV6-5 with TRBJ1-1; possibly TRBD1 for D (5 bases). This CDR3 region has 12 residues. Germline CDR1 reads MNHEY; CDR2 reads SVGAGI. The CDR3 region is CAAQRGPGVAFF. CDR3 bases: TGTGCAGCCCAAAGGGGACCCGGGGTAGCTTTCTTT.

The rearrangement uses TRBV28 and TRBJ2-7, with 9 bases fitting TRBD2. Germline CDR1 reads MDHEN; CDR2 reads SYDVKM. V shed 5 bases, J shed 9 bases, and the junction held 5 bases outside the gene matches. This CDR3 is built from 12 residues. Written as DNA, the CDR3 is TGTGCCAGCAGTAGCGGGAGGTCTGCGCAGTACTTC. Translation gives CASSSGRSAQYF.

The V gene is TRBV13, the J gene TRBJ2-3; 9 bases align to TRBD2. The CDR3 runs to 17 residues. The germline gives CDR1 PRHDT, CDR2 FYEKMQ (reference sequence). Trimming took 0 bases from V and 1 from J; bases not matched to a gene: 5. CDR3 bases: TGTGCCAGCAGCTTAGGCCTGGTAGCGGGGGGCACAGATACGCAGTATTTT. Translating gives CASSLGLVAGGTDTQYF.

The chain carries TRBV29-1 and TRBJ2-2; 12 bases map to TRBD2. V trimming: 2 bases; J trimming: 6 bases; junction bases outside the gene matches: 7. The CDR3 runs 16 residues. Germline CDR1 SQVTM, CDR2 ANQGSEA. The CDR3 bases are TGCAGCGTTGAATCCCCTAGCGGGAGGGCCGCCGGGGAGCTGTTTTTT. This sequence encodes CSVESPSGRAAGELFF.